The rows below give T cell receptor beta chains drawn from one sample of a study of cytomegalovirus exposure and HLA in healthy donors. Assay used: immunoSEQ multiplex PCR; TCRdb lists only in-frame clones, some missing. Of 200,000 or so clones listed, 78% were seen once; the top ten hold 6%. The sequenced sample was PBMCs. Source of these receptors: a woman in her twenties or thirties in good health and CMV-seropositive. Each CDR3 is given without its conserved first and last residue.

>TRBJ1-5|TRBV18
ASSPGTRAQPQH
>NA|TRBV2
ASRESTGNYEQY
>TRBJ2-7|TRBV15
ATSRDREARY
>TRBJ2-1|TRBV2
ASSEQVVDEQF
>TRBJ2-3|TRBV2
ASSLLAGGTDTQY
>TRBJ2-5|TRBV5-4
ASSLPLGLAGQETQY
>TRBJ2-1|TRBV7-9
ASSRDSHLNEQF
>TRBJ2-3|TRBV7-2
ASSLAEMISYTDTQY
>TRBJ1-1|TRBV29-1
SVDTGVTEAF
>TRBJ2-7|TRBV5-1
ASSPATRNFIYEQY
>TRBJ1-1|TRBV5-1
ASSFRGGTEAF
>TRBJ1-4|TRBV6-1
ASRQGKEKLF
>TRBJ1-1|TRBV9
ASSVGQLNTEAF
>TRBJ2-7|TRBV4-1
ASSQRTSGSYEQY
>TRBJ1-2|TRBV6-5
ASRRGYGYT
>TRBJ2-1|TRBV28
ASKGPGLGRYNEQF
>TRBJ2-2|TRBV29-1
SVVGHRDTGELF
>TRBJ2-7|TRBV6-5
ASSYDLDYYEQY
>TRBJ1-1|TRBV14
ASSQTTAEAF
>TRBJ2-7|TRBV6-6
AILAGDEQY
>TRBJ2-5|TRBV28
ASSMGQKETQY
>TRBJ1-2|TRBV28
ASSLRSLGGGYT
>TRBJ1-2|TRBV6-6
ASSSSRDREGYT
>TRBJ2-7|TRBV5-1
ASSLGTSGLYEQY